This T cell receptor beta chain was retrieved from a study of shared clonotypes between healthy human individuals. Findings of the study overall: Only blood samples were collected, and tissue repertoires likely differ.

On this clone itself: The antigen is undetermined.

Method: immunoSEQ multiplex PCR; TCRdb's copy keeps in-frame clones and lacks some. In the table there are a few million clones, 90% to 95% of which are singletons. Trimming at V came to 1 base and at J to 1 base, leaving 10 bases not matched to a gene. This CDR3 comprises 18 residues. Per the germline V gene, CDR1 is SGHTA and CDR2 is FQGNSA. Sequenced input: naive CD4+ T cells sorted from blood. Indicated subset: CD45RA+ positively selected. This TCR came from a man between 18 and 35 years old in good health. The V call is TRBV7-2, the J call TRBJ2-1; 7 bases align to TRBD2. This CDR3 reads CASSLVASAGGSYNEQFF. In DNA form, the CDR3 reads TGTGCCAGCAGCTTAGTAGCGTCTGCCGGGGGGTCCTACAATGAGCAGTTCTTC. Full variable domain (outside the CDR3, taken from reference TRBV7-2 and TRBJ2-1): GAGVSQSPSNKVTEKGKDVELRCDPISGHTALYWYRQSLGQGLEFLIYFQGNSAPDKSGLPSDRFSAERTGGSVSTLTIQRTQQEDSAVYLCASSLVASAGGSYNEQFFGPGTRLTVL.